This entry lists 2 T cell receptor beta chains sequenced from one sample in a study of blood T cell repertoires in COVID-19. This table comes from immunoSEQ multiplex PCR, and its TCRdb copy is limited to in-frame clones, with some not included. The sample lists some 140,000 clones, about four fifths occurring once. Sequences were obtained from PBMCs or T cells enriched from blood (not recorded which). These receptors all stem from a middle-aged man with acute COVID-19.

In its sample, this clone was seen once. The chain is built from TRBV6-5 and TRBJ1-5; possibly TRBD1 for D (6 bases). Between the trimmed V and J ends, which lost 8 bases and 7 bases, there was a span of 18 bases. Germline CDR1 is MNHEY and CDR2 is SVGAGI. The CDR3 sequence is 14 residues long. CDR3 sequence reads: CASGMDSSRQPQHF. The CDR3 DNA reads as TGTGCCAGCGGGATGGACAGCTCAAGGCAGCCCCAGCATTTT.

This clone was seen more than once but under ten times. V is TRBV19 and J is TRBJ2-3; D not resolved. CDR1 LNHDA and CDR2 SQIVND come from the germline V gene (reference sequence). The CDR3 is made up of 17 amino acids. V was pared by 9 bases and J by 0 bases, with 22 bases between. The DNA for the CDR3 is TGTGCCAGCTCACCCTCATTGAACCGCGGTAGCACAGATACGCAGTATTTT. The encoded protein is CASSPSLNRGSTDTQYF.